One and the same sample provided the 23 T cell receptor beta chains below, sequenced in a study of blood T cell repertoires in COVID-19. TCRdb keeps only in-frame clones here, not all; method: immunoSEQ multiplex PCR. The sample lists 150,000 to 170,000 clones; roughly 84% were seen once. What was sequenced was peripheral blood. Every receptor here comes from a woman aged 55-75 years with COVID-19, enrolled during active disease.

The chain joins TRBV2 to TRBJ1-3; a possible D gene is TRBD1 (6 bases). Trimming pared 2 bases from V and 4 bases from J, leaving 12 bases between. The CDR3 covers 15 residues. From germline, CDR1 is SNHLY and CDR2 FYNNEI. DNA for the CDR3: TGTGCCAGCAGTGAAAGAGGGACAACCGGAAACACCATATATTTT. It specifies CASSERGTTGNTIYF. The full variable domain, its missing parts supplied by reference TRBV2 and TRBJ1-3, is EPEVTQTPSHQVTQMGQEVILRCVPISNHLYFYWYRQILGQKVEFLVSFYNNEISEKSEIFDDQFSVERPDGSNFTLKIRSTKLEDSAMYFCASSERGTTGNTIYFGEGSWLTVV.

J is TRBJ2-1 and V is TRBV5-4, with D tentatively TRBD1 (6 bases). This CDR3 has 16 amino acids. Trimming removed 1 base from V and 8 bases from J, with 19 bases in between. Germline V gives CDR1 SGHNT, CDR2 YYREEE (reference sequence). CDR3 coding DNA: TGTGCCAGCAGCTTGAGGCGACAGGCCTTTCGGGATGAGCAGTTCTTC. Translating gives CASSLRRQAFRDEQFF.

The chain couples TRBV19 to TRBJ1-5; tentative D call: TRBD1 (5 bases). V was trimmed by 5 bases and J by 6 bases, leaving 26 bases between them. Germline V gives CDR1 LNHDA, CDR2 SQIVND (reference sequence). The CDR3 runs 18 residues. This CDR3 reads CASSGFGQFLRSGQPQHF. Written as DNA, the CDR3 is TGTGCCAGTAGTGGTTTCGGACAATTTCTACGTAGCGGTCAGCCCCAGCATTTT.

This clone was picked up one time. The genes are TRBV6-1 and TRBJ1-2; D unresolved. This CDR3 has 15 amino acids. Between the trimmed V and J ends, which lost 2 bases and 0 bases, there was a span of 10 bases. From germline, CDR1 is MNHNS and CDR2 SASEGT. CDR3 nucleotide sequence: TGTGCCAGCAGTGAATTGAGTCGTGCTAACTATGGCTACACCTTC. Translation gives CASSELSRANYGYTF.

The chain's CDR3 is CASSPPGGYEKLFF. Written as DNA, the CDR3 is TGTGCCAGTAGTCCGCCGGGAGGTTATGAAAAACTGTTTTTT. V and J are TRBV19 and TRBJ1-4; D is ambiguous. Germline lookup yields CDR1 LNHDA and CDR2 SQIVND (reference sequence). The CDR3 extends over 14 amino acids. V was pared by 5 bases and J by 6 bases, with 13 bases between.

In its sample, this clone was seen a few times. The J gene is TRBJ1-5, the V gene TRBV30; possible D gene TRBD1, 6 bases. CDR1 and CDR2 from the germline V gene are GTSNPN and SVGIG (reference sequence). Trimming took off 0 bases at V and 5 bases at J, with 17 bases between the two ends. The CDR3 loop spans 16 amino acids. This chain's CDR3 is CAWSVWTQGLDQPQHF. The CDR3, as DNA: TGTGCCTGGAGTGTATGGACCCAGGGGTTGGATCAGCCCCAGCATTTT. The entire variable domain, with the rest obtained from reference TRBV30 and TRBJ1-5, is as follows: SQTIHQWPATLVQPVGSPLSLECTVEGTSNPNLYWYRQAAGRGLQLLFYSVGIGQISSEVPQNLSASRPQDRQFILSSKKLLLSDSGFYLCAWSVWTQGLDQPQHFGDGTRLSIL.

The chain has TRBV5-1 and TRBJ1-2, with 9 bases fitting TRBD1. The germline V gene has CDR1 SGHRS and CDR2 YFSETQ. This CDR3 spans 15 amino acids. With V trimmed by 4 bases and J by 4 bases, 8 bases remained unmatched. CDR3: CASSHNRGPGYGYTF. In DNA, the CDR3 is TGCGCCAGCAGCCACAACAGGGGGCCTGGCTATGGCTACACCTTC.

This clone showed up just once. The chain uses TRBV14 and TRBJ2-1, with D perhaps TRBD2 (6 bases). Deletions cut 2 bases from V and 8 bases from J, with 16 bases between. Germline assignment: CDR1 SGHDN and CDR2 FVKESK. The length of the CDR3 is 15 residues. CDR3 loop: CASSQNAPWGDEQFF. In nucleotides, the CDR3 is TGTGCCAGCAGCCAAAACGCGCCTTGGGGGGATGAGCAGTTCTTC.

The chain joins TRBV19 to TRBJ1-2; 10 bases match TRBD1. Germline V lookup: CDR1 LNHDA, CDR2 SQIVND (reference sequence). The J segment lost 3 bases and the V segment lost 5 bases, leaving 6 bases of the junction unmatched. The CDR3 covers 15 residues. The CDR3 is CASSSQTGGDYGYTF. CDR3 nucleotides: TGTGCCAGTAGTTCCCAGACAGGGGGCGACTATGGCTACACCTTC.

This clone appeared once. This sequence joins TRBV3-1 (or the pseudogene TRBV3-2) and TRBJ2-1; D is possibly TRBD2 (5 bases). CDR1 is LGHDT, CDR2 YNNKEL, per germline (reference sequence). The CDR3 sequence is 12 residues long. Trimming shortened V by 8 bases and J by 3 bases, and 8 bases separated the two germline ends. The CDR3 DNA is TGTGCCAGCGGGAGTAGCTACAATGAGCAGTTCTTC. This translates into CASGSSYNEQFF.

The chain joins TRBV6-6 to TRBJ2-1; D remains unclear. CDR3 length: 12 amino acids. CDR1 MNHNY and CDR2 SVGAGI come from the germline V gene (reference sequence). V was pared by 2 bases and J by 7 bases, with 6 bases between. CDR3: CASSYIGNEQFF. CDR3 in DNA: TGTGCCAGCAGTTACATCGGGAATGAGCAGTTCTTC.

The chain joins TRBV7-3 to TRBJ2-5; TRBD2 might be the D (5 bases). V dropped 2 bases and J dropped 5 bases, with 9 bases sitting between them. This CDR3 contains 13 residues. Germline-derived CDR1 and CDR2 are SGHTA and FQGTGA. DNA of the CDR3: TGTGCCAGCAGCTTAGGACTGTGGGAGACCCAGTACTTC. Translation gives CASSLGLWETQYF.

The CDR3 sequence: CASSLGGRANEKLFF. CDR3 DNA sequence: TGTGCCAGCAGCTTAGGAGGCAGGGCAAATGAAAAACTGTTTTTT. The chain couples TRBV7-2 to TRBJ1-4, with D tentatively TRBD1 (5 bases). Germline-derived CDR1 and CDR2 are SGHTA and FQGNSA. Trimming left V 1 base short and J 5 bases short, with 11 bases between. This CDR3 has 15 residues.

CDR3 sequence reads: CASSPGIAGVETQYF. For the CDR3, the DNA is TGTGCCAGCTCACCGGGGATAGCGGGGGTGGAGACCCAGTACTTC. The chain combines TRBV18 with TRBJ2-5; TRBD2 aligns across 9 bases. Germline-derived CDR1 and CDR2 are KGHSH and LQKENI. CDR3 size: 15 residues. V trimming: 3 bases; J trimming: 5 bases; junction bases outside the gene matches: 7.

The J gene is TRBJ1-5, the V gene TRBV2; D remains ambiguous. Trimming stripped 7 bases from V and 0 bases from J, with 13 bases between. The CDR3 covers 15 residues. CDR1 and CDR2 from the germline V gene are SNHLY and FYNNEI. CDR3 loop: CASTNSMYSNQPQHF. The CDR3 coding sequence is TGTGCCAGCACTAATAGTATGTATAGCAATCAGCCCCAGCATTTT.

This clone was found once. The chain has TRBV3-1 (or the pseudogene TRBV3-2) and TRBJ1-1; D uncertain. V was shortened by 4 bases and J by 6 bases, with 12 bases between the two germline ends. The CDR3 is made up of 13 amino acids. Germline assignment: CDR1 LGHDT and CDR2 YNNKEL (reference sequence). The CDR3 sequence: CASSPPWRAEAFF. CDR3 DNA: TGTGCCAGCAGCCCCCCCTGGAGGGCTGAAGCTTTCTTT.

This chain links TRBV6-5 with TRBJ1-6; perhaps TRBD1 as D (5 bases). This CDR3 comprises 15 residues. Germline lookup yields CDR1 MNHEY and CDR2 SVGAGI. The ends were cut back, 0 bases at V and 9 bases at J, with 12 bases in the middle. CDR3 nucleotide sequence: TGTGCCAGCAGTTACTCGACAGTGGTGGGTTCACCCCTCCACTTT. Translated, it gives CASSYSTVVGSPLHF.

This clone was counted only a few times. The genes are TRBV3-1 (or the pseudogene TRBV3-2) and TRBJ2-7, with a tentative D call TRBD2 (6 bases). Germline lookup yields CDR1 LGHDT and CDR2 YNNKEL (reference sequence). This CDR3 spans 13 amino acids. Trimming stripped 5 bases from V and 6 bases from J, with 14 bases between. The CDR3 DNA sequence: TGTGCCAGCAGCTTCAAACTAGCCTTCGAGCAGTACTTC. Translating it yields CASSFKLAFEQYF.

V gene TRBV12-3 or TRBV12-4 combines with J gene TRBJ1-1; 8 bases fit TRBD1. V shed 6 bases and J 8 bases; nucleotides not matched to a gene: 8. CDR3 length equals 13 residues. For the CDR3, the DNA is TGTGCCAGCAGCTTCCCCGGGACAGGCGAAGCTTTCTTT. It specifies CASSFPGTGEAFF.

This chain joins TRBV7-3 and TRBJ2-2; tentatively, D is TRBD2 (6 bases). V was pared by 1 base and J by 6 bases, with 18 bases between. CDR3 size: 17 residues. Germline V gene data show CDR1 as SGHTA and CDR2 as FQGTGA. The DNA of the CDR3 is TGTGCCAGCAGCTTAAAGGTGTCCCGGGAGAGGGCCGGGGAGCTGTTTTTT. This translates into CASSLKVSRERAGELFF.

The CDR3 protein is CASSIGPRSEAFF. The CDR3 bases are TGTGCCAGTAGTATTGGTCCCCGGTCTGAAGCTTTCTTT. The chain combines TRBV19 with TRBJ1-1, with no clear D. The CDR3 is made up of 13 amino acids. Germline lookup yields CDR1 LNHDA and CDR2 SQIVND (reference sequence). Trimming removed 3 bases at V and 6 bases at J, with 11 bases between.

This sequence joins TRBV5-6 and TRBJ2-7; 7 bases agree with TRBD2. V shed 0 bases, J shed 3 bases, and the junction held 3 bases outside the gene matches. Per germline, CDR1 SGHDT and CDR2 YYEEEE. The CDR3 is 14 amino acids. CDR3 protein: CASSLAPGGYEQYF. The CDR3 nucleotides read TGTGCCAGCAGCTTGGCCCCGGGAGGCTACGAGCAGTACTTC.

The chain couples TRBV7-3 to TRBJ2-3, with a weak D call TRBD1 (6 bases). Germline V CDR1 and CDR2: SGHTA, FQGTGA. V dropped 4 bases and J dropped 5 bases, with 16 bases sitting between them. This CDR3 has 15 residues. The CDR3 region is CASSSQGAGVDTQYF. The CDR3 DNA reads as TGTGCCAGCAGCTCCCAAGGGGCAGGGGTAGATACGCAGTATTTT.